Described below is a single TCR beta chain sequence and its context. The sample comes from a study of control samples from healthy donors and cancer patients. The method was immunoSEQ multiplex PCR; TCRdb's version includes in-frame clones alone and lacks a portion of them. The data show 120,000 or so clones, around 90% seen once. Input material: blood. This receptor was obtained from a man aged 45-65 years in good health.

This CDR3 reads CASSAGQGFSYEQYF. The CDR3 DNA sequence: TGTGCCAGCAGCGCGGGACAGGGGTTTTCCTACGAGCAGTACTTC. The chain recombines TRBV9 with TRBJ2-7; TRBD1 aligns across 10 bases. Trimming at V came to 3 bases and at J to 1 base, leaving 4 bases not matched to a gene. This CDR3 comprises 15 residues. CDR1 and CDR2 (germline): SGDLS, YYNGEE.